These 18 T cell receptor beta chains were all obtained from the same sample, sequenced in a study of response to subunit inactivated influenza vaccine. TCRdb analysed the RT-PCR reads with MiXCR anew, one entry per CDR3 protein. This table holds roughly 760,000 distinct CDR3 sequences, 21% found once. Sequences were derived from PBMCs from blood, sampled 4 to 6 days after vaccination. The receptors were gathered from a man aged 50-60 years who received an inactivated influenza vaccine.

V usage is TRBV12-3 or TRBV12-4 and J usage is TRBJ2-1; 9 positions match TRBD2. Unmatched junction bases numbered 8, after V lost 6 bases and J lost 8 bases. CDR3 length equals 14 residues. CDR3 nucleotide sequence: TGTGCCAGCAGACCGCGGGGGGGCCTCTATGAGCAGTTCTTC. This encodes CASRPRGGLYEQFF.

V gene TRBV7-2 combines with J gene TRBJ2-1, with TRBD2 matching 10 bases. After removal of 1 base from V and 7 bases from J, the junction contained 7 bases not matched to a gene. The V gene's germline CDR1 is SGHTA and CDR2 FQGNSA. This CDR3 has 16 residues. This CDR3 is CASSLVSGGALNEQFF. In DNA, the CDR3 is TGTGCCAGCAGCTTAGTCAGCGGGGGGGCTTTAAATGAGCAGTTCTTC. Full variable domain (rest looked up from reference TRBV7-2 and TRBJ2-1): GAGVSQSPSNKVTEKGKDVELRCDPISGHTALYWYRQSLGQGLEFLIYFQGNSAPDKSGLPSDRFSAERTGGSVSTLTIQRTQQEDSAVYLCASSLVSGGALNEQFFGPGTRLTVL.

This chain links TRBV4-3 with TRBJ2-1; D possibly matches TRBD1 or TRBD2 (5 bases each). V was cut by 3 bases and J by 12 bases, with 15 bases left in between. Germline lookup yields CDR1 LGHNA and CDR2 YSLEER. CDR3 size: 13 residues. In DNA, the CDR3 is TGCGCCAGCAGCCAGGTAGAGGGGAACCTGCAGTTCTTC. Protein sequence: CASSQVEGNLQFF.

The chain joins TRBV6-5 to TRBJ2-1; D ambiguous. The V gene lost 6 bases and the J gene lost 10 bases, with 10 bases spanning the gap. Per germline, CDR1 MNHEY and CDR2 SVGAGI. CDR3 length equals 11 residues. Here the CDR3 reads CASSWVGEQFF. Here the CDR3 DNA reads TGTGCCAGCAGCTGGGTGGGAGAGCAGTTCTTC.

The chain recombines TRBV7-9 with TRBJ2-3; TRBD1 is a possible D gene (5 bases). V lost 5 bases, J lost 3 bases, and 18 bases lay in between. This CDR3 is built from 16 residues. Looked up from germline, CDR1 is SEHNR and CDR2 is FQNEAQ (reference sequence). The DNA of the CDR3 is TGTGCCAGCAGCGCGCCCCAAGGGGCCCTAACAGATACGCAGTATTTT. Residues: CASSAPQGALTDTQYF.

The chain combines TRBV2 with TRBJ2-2; D is undetermined. This CDR3 is built from 11 residues. Germline values: CDR1 SNHLY, CDR2 FYNNEI. V lost 6 bases and J 10 bases, leaving 9 bases between the germline ends. The CDR3 is CASRALEELFF. The DNA of the CDR3 is TGTGCCAGCAGAGCGCTCGAGGAGCTGTTTTTT. The whole variable domain, remainder taken from reference TRBV2 and TRBJ2-2, is EPEVTQTPSHQVTQMGQEVILRCVPISNHLYFYWYRQILGQKVEFLVSFYNNEISEKSEIFDDQFSVERPDGSNFTLKIRSTKLEDSAMYFCASRALEELFFGEGSRLTVL.

The J gene is TRBJ1-2, the V gene TRBV7-9; 11 bases agree with TRBD1. The CDR3 is made up of 16 amino acids. Germline loops: CDR1 SEHNR, CDR2 FQNEAQ (reference sequence). Trimming removed 3 bases from V and 5 bases from J; junction bases left unmatched: 8. CDR3 residues: CASSFAGQGVNYGYTF. The CDR3 nucleotides are TGTGCCAGCAGCTTCGCGGGACAGGGGGTGAATTATGGCTACACCTTC.

This clonotype has just a few counts. The chain employs TRBV6-5 and TRBJ2-3; D assignment may be TRBD1 or TRBD2 (7 bases each). This CDR3 spans 15 amino acids. The germline gives CDR1 MNHEY, CDR2 SVGAGI. V was trimmed by 4 bases and J by 6 bases, leaving 17 bases between them. The CDR3 nucleotides read TGTGCCAGCAGTTCCCCTCCCAGGGGGGGTGATACGCAGTATTTT. The encoded protein is CASSSPPRGGDTQYF.

The chain is built from TRBV20-1 and TRBJ1-4; D not certain. Trimming pared 0 bases from V and 0 bases from J, leaving 8 bases between. CDR1 is DFQATT, CDR2 SNEGSKA, per germline (reference sequence). The CDR3 spans 15 residues. The CDR3 spells CSARDGRATNEKLFF. The CDR3 region has the DNA TGCAGTGCTAGAGATGGACGGGCAACTAATGAAAAACTGTTTTTT.

The chain combines TRBV20-1 with TRBJ2-1, with 9 bases fitting TRBD2. The CDR3 contains 14 residues. The J segment lost 4 bases and the V segment lost 5 bases, leaving 6 bases of the junction unmatched. Germline values: CDR1 DFQATT, CDR2 SNEGSKA (reference sequence). CDR3 residues: CSAQTSGGYNEQFF. In nucleotides, the CDR3 is TGCAGTGCTCAGACTAGCGGAGGATACAATGAGCAGTTCTTC.

DNA of the CDR3: TGTGCCATCAGTGATCTGGGACAGGGCCACTACGAGCAGTACTTC. It is translated as CAISDLGQGHYEQYF. The V call is TRBV10-3, the J call TRBJ2-7; 9 bases align to TRBD1. The CDR3 is 15 residues long. The trim removed 3 bases at V and 3 bases at J, leaving 6 bases unmatched. CDR1 and CDR2 (germline): ENHRY, SYGVKD.

In this sample, this clonotype turned up a few times. The chain couples TRBV20-1 to TRBJ2-1; perhaps TRBD2 as D (6 bases). The germline gives CDR1 DFQATT, CDR2 SNEGSKA (reference sequence). V was pared by 6 bases and J by 3 bases, with 15 bases between. The CDR3 totals 14 residues. CDR3 loop: CSAHIGTFYNEQFF. DNA of the CDR3: TGCAGTGCCCACATAGGGACTTTCTACAATGAGCAGTTCTTC.

The V call is TRBV12-3 or TRBV12-4, the J call TRBJ2-1; no definite D call. Trimming removed 7 bases from V and 6 bases from J, with 13 bases in between. This CDR3 spans 13 amino acids. CDR3 protein: CASTPSEFNEQFF. In nucleotides, the CDR3 is TGTGCCAGCACTCCTTCTGAGTTCAATGAGCAGTTCTTC.

In this sample, this clonotype turned up a few times. This chain connects TRBV28 to TRBJ2-7; D possibly uses TRBD1 or TRBD2 (5 bases each). The germline V gene has CDR1 MDHEN and CDR2 SYDVKM. This CDR3 region has 16 residues. V was shortened by 4 bases and J by 0 bases, with 16 bases between the two germline ends. This CDR3 is CASSSPGTLDSYEQYF. CDR3 nucleotide sequence: TGTGCCAGCAGTTCCCCCGGGACCCTCGACTCCTACGAGCAGTACTTC.

This clonotype was found a few times. The gene calls are TRBV20-1 and TRBJ2-5; no clear D. V was cut by 0 bases and J by 9 bases, with 17 bases left in between. CDR1 and CDR2 (germline): DFQATT, SNEGSKA (reference sequence). The CDR3 runs 14 residues. CDR3 bases: TGCAGTGCTAGAGATACTCAGTCCGGAGTGGCCCAGTACTTC. This translates into CSARDTQSGVAQYF.

The rearrangement joins TRBV28 to TRBJ1-2; TRBD1 matches 8 bases. The CDR3 is 15 amino acids. V lost 5 bases and J lost 6; bases outside the gene matches: 11. In germline, CDR1 is MDHEN, CDR2 SYDVKM. CDR3 coding DNA: TGTGCCAGCAGTCGTTGGACAGGGCCTCCGGATGGCTACACCTTC. It translates to CASSRWTGPPDGYTF.

This clonotype has more than one count but fewer than ten. V usage is TRBV7-2 and J usage is TRBJ1-6, with 7 bases that match TRBD1. The CDR3 is 16 residues long. Germline values: CDR1 SGHTA, CDR2 FQGNSA. V lost 11 bases, J lost 1 base, and 11 bases stayed unmatched. The CDR3, as DNA: TGTGCCGTAAAAGGGGGCTTGGGGTCCTATAATTCACCCCTCCACTTT. Its protein product is CAVKGGLGSYNSPLHF.

The V and J genes are TRBV5-1 and TRBJ2-3; 9 nucleotides match TRBD2. The V gene's germline CDR1 is SGHRS and CDR2 YFSETQ. This CDR3 spans 22 amino acids. The trim removed 1 base at V and 2 bases at J, leaving 23 bases unmatched. The CDR3 DNA is TGCGCCAGCAGCTTGAATAGCGGGAGCGAAGGGTACCACCCATCTTCCACAGATACGCAGTATTTT. Protein product: CASSLNSGSEGYHPSSTDTQYF.